This TCR beta chain was found in a study of regulatory T cells in long-lasting Graves disease. The CDR3 covers 15 residues. V lost 4 bases and J 0 bases, leaving 11 bases between the germline ends. The germline gives CDR1 ENHRY, CDR2 SYGVKD. Specified time point: newly diagnosed GD, antithyroid drugs for less than 3 months. PBMCs were the source of the RNA used for TCR sequencing. Ten or more counts support this clonotype. Arm-PCR of CDR3 regions with iRepertoire HTBI primers generated TCR beta libraries. Via MiXCR, TCRdb re-called the multiplex PCR reads, giving one row per CDR3 protein. This table has about 540,000 distinct CDR3 sequences, about 13% appearing once. This sample was shared with a second study, whose subject was T cells in Graves' hyperthyroidism and ophthalmopathy. That work adds: Separating ophthalmopathy from stable hyperthyroidism was achieved by a 13 V-J model.

V usage is TRBV10-3 and J usage is TRBJ2-3; D is ambiguous. Sequenced material: peripheral blood mononuclear cells (PBMCs), taken at new diagnosis, from a patient treated with antithyroid drugs. The source of this sequence is a man younger than 45 with Graves disease. In DNA form, the CDR3 reads TGTGCCATCAGTGGGAAACCGGCTAGCACAGATACGCAGTATTTT. This encodes CAISGKPASTDTQYF.